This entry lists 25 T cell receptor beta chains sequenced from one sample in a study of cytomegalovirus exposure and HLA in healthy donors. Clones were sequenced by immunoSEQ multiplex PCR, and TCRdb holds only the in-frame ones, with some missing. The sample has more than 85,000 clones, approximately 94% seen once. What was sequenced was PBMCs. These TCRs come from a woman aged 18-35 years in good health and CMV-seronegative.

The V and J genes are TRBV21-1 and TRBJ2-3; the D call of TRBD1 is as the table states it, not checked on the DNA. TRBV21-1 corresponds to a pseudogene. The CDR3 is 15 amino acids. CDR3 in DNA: TGTGCCAGCCCACGGGACAGGGGAACCACAGATACGCAGTATTTT. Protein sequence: CASPRDRGTTDTQYF.

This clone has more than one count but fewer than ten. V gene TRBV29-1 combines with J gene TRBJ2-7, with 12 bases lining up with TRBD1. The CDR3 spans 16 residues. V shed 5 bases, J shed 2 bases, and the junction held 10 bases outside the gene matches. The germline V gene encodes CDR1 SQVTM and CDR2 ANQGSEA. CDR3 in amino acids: CSVSGTGGADPYEQYF. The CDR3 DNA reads TGCAGCGTTTCCGGGACAGGGGGCGCTGATCCCTACGAGCAGTACTTC.

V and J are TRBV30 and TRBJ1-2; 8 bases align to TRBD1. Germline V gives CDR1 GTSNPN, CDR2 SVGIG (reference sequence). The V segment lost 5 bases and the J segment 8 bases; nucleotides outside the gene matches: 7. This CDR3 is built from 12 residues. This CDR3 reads CAWGTQGGGYTF. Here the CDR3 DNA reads TGTGCCTGGGGTACACAGGGGGGAGGCTACACCTTC. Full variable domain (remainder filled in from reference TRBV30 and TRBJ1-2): SQTIHQWPATLVQPVGSPLSLECTVEGTSNPNLYWYRQAAGRGLQLLFYSVGIGQISSEVPQNLSASRPQDRQFILSSKKLLLSDSGFYLCAWGTQGGGYTFGSGTRLTVV.

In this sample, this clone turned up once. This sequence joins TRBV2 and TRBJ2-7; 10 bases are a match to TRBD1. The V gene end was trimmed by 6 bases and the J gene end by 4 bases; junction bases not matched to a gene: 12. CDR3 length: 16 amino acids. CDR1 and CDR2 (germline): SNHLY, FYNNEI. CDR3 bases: TGTGCCAGCAGATCATACGGGACAGGGGTTTCGTACGAGCAGTACTTC. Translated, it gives CASRSYGTGVSYEQYF.

The CDR3 DNA reads as TGTGCCAGCAGCTTAGGGGACAGGGCCTACGAGCAGTACTTC. Translated: CASSLGDRAYEQYF. The gene calls are TRBV11-2 and TRBJ2-7, with 9 bases that match TRBD1. The germline V gene encodes CDR1 SGHAT and CDR2 FQNNGV. CDR3 length equals 14 residues. After removal of 1 base from V and 2 bases from J, the junction contained 0 bases not matched to a gene.

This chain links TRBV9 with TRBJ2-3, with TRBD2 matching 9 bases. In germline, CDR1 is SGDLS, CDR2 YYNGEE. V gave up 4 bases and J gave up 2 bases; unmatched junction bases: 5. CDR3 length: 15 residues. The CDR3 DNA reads TGTGCCAGCAGCCCCTGGACTAGCGCCACAGATACGCAGTATTTT. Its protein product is CASSPWTSATDTQYF.

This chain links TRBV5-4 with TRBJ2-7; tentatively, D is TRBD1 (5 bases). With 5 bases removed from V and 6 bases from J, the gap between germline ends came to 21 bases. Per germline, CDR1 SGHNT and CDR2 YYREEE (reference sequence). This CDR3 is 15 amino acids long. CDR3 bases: TGTGCCAGCAGATCCAGTACTGACAGTGATCTCGAGCAGTACTTC. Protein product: CASRSSTDSDLEQYF.

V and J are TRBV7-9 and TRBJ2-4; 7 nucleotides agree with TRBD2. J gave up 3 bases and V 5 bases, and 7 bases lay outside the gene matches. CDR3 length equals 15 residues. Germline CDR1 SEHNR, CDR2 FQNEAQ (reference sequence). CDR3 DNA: TGTGCCAGCAGCCCGACTAGCCTGGGCAAAAACATTCAGTACTTC. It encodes CASSPTSLGKNIQYF.

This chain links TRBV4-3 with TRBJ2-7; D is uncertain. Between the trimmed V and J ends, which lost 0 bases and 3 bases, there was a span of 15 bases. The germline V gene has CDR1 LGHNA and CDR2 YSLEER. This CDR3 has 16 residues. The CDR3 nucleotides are TGCGCCAGCAGCCAAGAGGGTTCACAGCCCTTCTACGAGCAGTACTTC. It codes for CASSQEGSQPFYEQYF.

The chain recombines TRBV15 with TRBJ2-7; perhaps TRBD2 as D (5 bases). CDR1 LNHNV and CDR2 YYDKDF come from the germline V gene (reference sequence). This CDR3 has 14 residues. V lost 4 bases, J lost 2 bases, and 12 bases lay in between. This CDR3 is CATSNSEGTYEQYF. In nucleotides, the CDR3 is TGTGCCACCAGCAACTCCGAGGGTACCTACGAGCAGTACTTC. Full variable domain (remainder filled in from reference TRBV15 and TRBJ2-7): DAMVIQNPRYQVTQFGKPVTLSCSQTLNHNVMYWYQQKSSQAPKLLFHYYDKDFNNEADTPDNFQSRRPNTSFCFLDIRSPGLGDTAMYLCATSNSEGTYEQYFGPGTRLTVT.

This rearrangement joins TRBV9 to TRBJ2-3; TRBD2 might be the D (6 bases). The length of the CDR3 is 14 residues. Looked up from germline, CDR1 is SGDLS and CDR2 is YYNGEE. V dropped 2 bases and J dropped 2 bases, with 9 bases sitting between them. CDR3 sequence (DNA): TGTGCCAGCAGCGTGACTAGTCCCACAGATACGCAGTATTTT. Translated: CASSVTSPTDTQYF.

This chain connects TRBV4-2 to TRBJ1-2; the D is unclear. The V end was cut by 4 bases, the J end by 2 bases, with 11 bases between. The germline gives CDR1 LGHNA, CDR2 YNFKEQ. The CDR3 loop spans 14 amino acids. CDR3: CASSPSEANYGYTF. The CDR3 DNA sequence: TGTGCCAGCAGCCCTTCTGAGGCAAACTATGGCTACACCTTC.

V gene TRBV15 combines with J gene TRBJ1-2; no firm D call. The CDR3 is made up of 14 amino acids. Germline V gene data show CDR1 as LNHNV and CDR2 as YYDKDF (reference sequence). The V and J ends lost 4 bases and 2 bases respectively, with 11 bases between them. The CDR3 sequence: CATSTRTQNYGYTF. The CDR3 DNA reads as TGTGCCACCAGCACCCGGACTCAGAACTATGGCTACACCTTC. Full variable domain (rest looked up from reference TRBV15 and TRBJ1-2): DAMVIQNPRYQVTQFGKPVTLSCSQTLNHNVMYWYQQKSSQAPKLLFHYYDKDFNNEADTPDNFQSRRPNTSFCFLDIRSPGLGDTAMYLCATSTRTQNYGYTFGSGTRLTVV.

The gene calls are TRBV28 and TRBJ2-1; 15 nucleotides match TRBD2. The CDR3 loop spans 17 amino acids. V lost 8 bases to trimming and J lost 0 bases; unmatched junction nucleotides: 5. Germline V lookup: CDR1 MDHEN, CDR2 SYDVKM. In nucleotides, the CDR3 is TGTGCCAGCCGGACTAGCGGGAGGGCCAGCTCCTACAATGAGCAGTTCTTC. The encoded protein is CASRTSGRASSYNEQFF.

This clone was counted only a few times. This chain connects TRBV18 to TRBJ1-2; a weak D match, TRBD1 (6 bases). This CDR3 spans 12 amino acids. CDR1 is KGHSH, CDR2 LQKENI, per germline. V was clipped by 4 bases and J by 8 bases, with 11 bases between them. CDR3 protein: CASSLQGRGYTF. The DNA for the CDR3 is TGTGCCAGCTCACTACAGGGAAGAGGCTACACCTTC.

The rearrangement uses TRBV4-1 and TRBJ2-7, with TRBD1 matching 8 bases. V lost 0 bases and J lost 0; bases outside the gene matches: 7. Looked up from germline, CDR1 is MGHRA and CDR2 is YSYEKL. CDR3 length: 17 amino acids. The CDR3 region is CASSQDSFGQGSYEQYF. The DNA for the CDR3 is TGCGCCAGCAGCCAAGATTCGTTCGGACAGGGCTCCTACGAGCAGTACTTC.

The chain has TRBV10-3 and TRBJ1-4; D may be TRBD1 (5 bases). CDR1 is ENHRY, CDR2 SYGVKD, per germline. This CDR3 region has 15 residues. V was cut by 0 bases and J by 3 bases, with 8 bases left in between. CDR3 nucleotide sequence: TGTGCCATCAGTGAGTCCGGCAGGGCTAATGAAAAACTGTTTTTT. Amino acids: CAISESGRANEKLFF.

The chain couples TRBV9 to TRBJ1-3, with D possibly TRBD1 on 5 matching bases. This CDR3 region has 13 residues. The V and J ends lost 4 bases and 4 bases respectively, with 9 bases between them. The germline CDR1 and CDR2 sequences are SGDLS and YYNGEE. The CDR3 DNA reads TGTGCCAGCAGCCCAGGGTCCGGAAACACCATATATTTT. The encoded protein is CASSPGSGNTIYF. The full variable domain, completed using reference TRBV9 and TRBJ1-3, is DSGVTQTPKHLITATGQRVTLRCSPRSGDLSVYWYQQSLDQGLQFLIQYYNGEERAKGNILERFSAQQFPDLHSELNLSSLELGDSALYFCASSPGSGNTIYFGEGSWLTVV.

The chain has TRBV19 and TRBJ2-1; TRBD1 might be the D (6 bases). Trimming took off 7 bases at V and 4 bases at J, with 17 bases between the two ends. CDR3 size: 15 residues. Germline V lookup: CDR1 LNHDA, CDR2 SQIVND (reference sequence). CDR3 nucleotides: TGTGCCAGTACCCCCGGTGACAGGAGTTACAATGAGCAGTTCTTC. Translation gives CASTPGDRSYNEQFF. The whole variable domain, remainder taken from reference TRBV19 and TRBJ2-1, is DGGITQSPKYLFRKEGQNVTLSCEQNLNHDAMYWYRQDPGQGLRLIYYSQIVNDFQKGDIAEGYSVSREKKESFPLTVTSAQKNPTAFYLCASTPGDRSYNEQFFGPGTRLTVL.

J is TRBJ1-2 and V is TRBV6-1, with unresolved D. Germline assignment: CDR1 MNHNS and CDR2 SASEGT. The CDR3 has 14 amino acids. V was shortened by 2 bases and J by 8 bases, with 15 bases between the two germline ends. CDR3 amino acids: CASSEPGPFGGYTF. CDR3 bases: TGTGCCAGCAGTGAACCAGGCCCCTTTGGGGGCTACACCTTC.

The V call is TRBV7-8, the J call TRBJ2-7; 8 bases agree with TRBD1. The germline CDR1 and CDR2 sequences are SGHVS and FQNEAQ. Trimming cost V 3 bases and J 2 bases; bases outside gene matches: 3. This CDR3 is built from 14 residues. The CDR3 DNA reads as TGTGCCAGCAGCTTCGGGACAGGACCCTACGAGCAGTACTTC. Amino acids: CASSFGTGPYEQYF.

The CDR3 DNA is TGTGCCAGCAGCTTCTATTGGGAGGAGAACACCGGGGAGCTGTTTTTT. Translation gives CASSFYWEENTGELFF. The rearrangement uses TRBV7-2 and TRBJ2-2, with a tentative D call TRBD2 (6 bases). The V gene's germline CDR1 is SGHTA and CDR2 FQGNSA. The CDR3 is 16 residues long. V was clipped by 3 bases and J by 1 base, with 12 bases between them.

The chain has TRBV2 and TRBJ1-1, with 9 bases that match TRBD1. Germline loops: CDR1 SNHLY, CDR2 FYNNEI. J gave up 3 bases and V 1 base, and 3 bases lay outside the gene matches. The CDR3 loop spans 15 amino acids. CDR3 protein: CASSEGTGVYTEAFF. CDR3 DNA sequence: TGTGCCAGCAGTGAAGGGACAGGGGTTTACACTGAAGCTTTCTTT.

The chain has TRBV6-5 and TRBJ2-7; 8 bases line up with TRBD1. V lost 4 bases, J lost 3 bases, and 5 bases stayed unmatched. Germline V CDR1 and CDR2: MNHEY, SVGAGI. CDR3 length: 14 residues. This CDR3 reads CASSFGTGVYEQYF. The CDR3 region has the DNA TGTGCCAGCAGTTTCGGGACAGGCGTCTACGAGCAGTACTTC.

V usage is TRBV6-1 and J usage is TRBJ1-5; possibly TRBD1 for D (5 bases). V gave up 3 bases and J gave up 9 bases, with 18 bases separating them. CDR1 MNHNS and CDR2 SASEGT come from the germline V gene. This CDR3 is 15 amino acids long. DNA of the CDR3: TGTGCCAGCAGTGAGGTGGTCCGGGGGAATGGGCCCCAGCATTTT. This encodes CASSEVVRGNGPQHF.